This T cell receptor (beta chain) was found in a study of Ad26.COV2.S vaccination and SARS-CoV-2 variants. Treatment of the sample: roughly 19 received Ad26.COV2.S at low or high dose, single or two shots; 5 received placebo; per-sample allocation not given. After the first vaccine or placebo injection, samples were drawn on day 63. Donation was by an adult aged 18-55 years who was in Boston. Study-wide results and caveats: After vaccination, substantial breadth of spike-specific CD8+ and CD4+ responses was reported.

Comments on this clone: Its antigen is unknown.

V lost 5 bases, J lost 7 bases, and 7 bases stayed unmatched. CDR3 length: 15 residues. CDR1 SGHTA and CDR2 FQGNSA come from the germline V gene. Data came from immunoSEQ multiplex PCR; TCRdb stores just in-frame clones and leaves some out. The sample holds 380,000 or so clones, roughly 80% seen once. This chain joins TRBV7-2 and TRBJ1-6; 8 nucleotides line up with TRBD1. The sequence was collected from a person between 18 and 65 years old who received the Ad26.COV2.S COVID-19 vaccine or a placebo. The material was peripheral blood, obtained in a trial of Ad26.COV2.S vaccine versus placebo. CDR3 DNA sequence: TGTGCCAGCAGCCCTAGGACAGGGCCGAATTCACCCCTCCACTTT. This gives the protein CASSPRTGPNSPLHF.